A single sample is the source of the 2 T cell receptor beta chains below, sequenced in a study of cytomegalovirus exposure and HLA in healthy donors. Researchers ran the PCR with 60 Vbeta and 13 Jbeta primers. Profiling relied on immunoSEQ multiplex PCR, and the TCRdb table lists in-frame clones only, not all of them. The repertoire holds 250,000 to 350,000 clones, with roughly 89% as singletons. Input material: PBMCs. The receptors come from a man in his forties or fifties in good health and CMV-seropositive.

This sequence joins TRBV9 and TRBJ2-3; possible D gene TRBD1, 6 bases. The V and J ends lost 3 bases and 3 bases respectively, with 8 bases between them. There are 13 residues in the CDR3. CDR1 is SGDLS and CDR2 is YYNGEE in the germline V gene. The CDR3 here is CASSAQGTDTQYF. Here the CDR3 DNA reads TGTGCCAGCAGCGCCCAGGGGACAGATACGCAGTATTTT.

The chain joins TRBV6-4 to TRBJ2-5; 10 bases are a match to TRBD1. CDR3 length: 15 residues. V gave up 5 bases and J gave up 0 bases; unmatched junction bases: 3. CDR1 is MRHNA and CDR2 is SNTAGT in the germline V gene. For the CDR3, the DNA is TGTGCCAGCAGTCCCGGGACAGGGGACCAAGAGACCCAGTACTTC. It specifies CASSPGTGDQETQYF.